This is a list of T cell receptor beta chains from one sample in a study of blood T cell repertoires in COVID-19. TCRdb keeps only in-frame clones here, not all; method: immunoSEQ multiplex PCR. The table has a few hundred thousand clones, roughly 87% seen once. The specimen was PBMCs or T cells enriched from blood (not recorded which). The receptors derive from a woman aged 18 to 35 who had recovered from COVID-19. Each CDR3 is given with its conserved first and last residue. The D gene is left open where the match is weak.

TRBJ1-1 . TRBV5-8 CASSLVPPGAFF TGTGCCAGCAGCTTGGTTCCCCCGGGGGCTTTCTTT
TRBJ2-7 TRBD2 TRBV7-8 CASSRQASGRTEQYF TGTGCCAGCAGCCGACAAGCTAGCGGGAGGACCGAGCAGTACTTC
TRBJ2-7 TRBD2 TRBV5-4 CASSPGTSGLTYEQYF TGTGCCAGCAGCCCAGGGACTAGCGGACTAACCTACGAGCAGTACTTC
TRBJ2-5 TRBD2 TRBV5-6 CASSLGSGRGGETQYF TGTGCCAGCAGCTTGGGTAGCGGGAGGGGAGGGGAGACCCAGTACTTC
TRBJ1-1 TRBD1 TRBV10-3 CAGGDSLAEAFF TGTGCCGGCGGGGACAGTCTCGCTGAAGCTTTCTTT
TRBJ2-5 . TRBV7-2 CASSSARQETQYF TGTGCCAGCAGCTCAGCCCGGCAAGAGACCCAGTACTTC
TRBJ2-1 . TRBV7-2 CASGTIGEQFF TGTGCCAGCGGGACAATTGGTGAGCAGTTCTTC
TRBJ1-2 . TRBV27 CASSRRIGGGITNYGYTF TGTGCCAGCAGTCGTAGAATCGGTGGGGGGATCACTAACTATGGCTACACCTTC
TRBJ2-7 TRBD1 TRBV2 CASDRQGVVQYF TGTGCCAGCGATCGACAGGGTGTAGTGCAGTACTTC
TRBJ2-2 TRBD2 TRBV11-3 CASSLGLAGNTGELFF TGTGCCAGCAGCTTAGGACTAGCGGGTAACACCGGGGAGCTGTTTTTT
TRBJ1-1 . TRBV7-3 CASSFAGNTEAFF TGTGCCAGCAGCTTCGCCGGGAACACTGAAGCTTTCTTT
TRBJ2-7 TRBD2 TRBV6-2/TRBV6-3 CASSFIGLAGGPHEQYF TGTGCCAGCAGTTTCATAGGACTAGCGGGAGGGCCCCACGAGCAGTACTTC
TRBJ1-1 . TRBV5-1 CASSLVPQSGGGTEAFF TGCGCCAGCAGCTTGGTCCCCCAGTCGGGGGGCGGTACTGAAGCTTTCTTT
TRBJ2-2 TRBD2 TRBV11-3 CASSLDREGRLFF TGTGCCAGCAGCTTAGATCGGGAGGGACGGCTGTTTTTT
TRBJ1-3 . TRBV12-3/TRBV12-4 CASSFSGNTIYF TGTGCCAGCAGTTTTTCAGGAAACACCATATATTTT
TRBJ2-7 TRBD1 TRBV5-6 CASSLIPPGQSNEQYF TGTGCCAGCAGCCTAATTCCCCCGGGACAGAGCAACGAGCAGTACTTC
TRBJ1-1 . TRBV24-1 CAADSPGSPEAFF TGTGCCGCCGACAGTCCCGGCAGCCCTGAAGCTTTCTTT
TRBJ2-2 TRBD1 TRBV9 CASSEIGQDTGELFF TGTGCCAGCAGCGAAATCGGACAGGACACCGGGGAGCTGTTTTTT
TRBJ2-1 . TRBV28 CASSSPGVAYYNEQFF TGTGCCAGCAGTTCCCCTGGGGTAGCGTACTACAATGAGCAGTTCTTC
TRBJ1-1 TRBD1 TRBV11-1 CASSFGTGDTEAFF TGTGCCAGCAGCTTTGGGACAGGCGACACTGAAGCTTTCTTT
TRBJ2-1 TRBD2 TRBV2 CASSEGIAGGHPGSYNEQFF TGTGCCAGCAGTGAAGGGATAGCGGGGGGGCATCCGGGGTCCTACAATGAGCAGTTCTTC
TRBJ1-3 . TRBV28 CASSFERGHITGNTIYF TGTGCCAGCAGTTTTGAGAGAGGGCATATTACTGGAAACACCATATATTTT
TRBJ2-1 TRBD2 TRBV13 CASSGETSGGDSYNEQFF TGTGCCAGCAGCGGGGAGACTAGCGGGGGAGACTCCTACAATGAGCAGTTCTTC
TRBJ2-1 TRBD1 TRBV5-6 CASSLGQGILEQFF TGTGCCAGCAGCTTGGGACAGGGGATTTTGGAGCAGTTCTTC